This T cell receptor beta chain was found in a study of CD8 T cells in ankylosing spondylitis. Study outcomes and limitations: Past studies reported some motif variants in reactive arthritis synovial fluid and blood. Clones linked to disease, bearing a CD8+ phenotype, were relatively rare in peripheral blood. It was reported that disease-linked clones were significantly enriched in matched ankylosing spondylitis synovial fluid.

By quantitative 5'-RACE with molecular barcodes, the TCR beta libraries were made. TCRdb passed the 5' RACE reads through MiXCR, listing each CDR3 protein once. Of around 29,000 distinct CDR3 sequences in the sample, about 5.1% were seen once. This clonotype appeared many times. Its antigen remains unknown. The sequenced sample consisted of blood, either unsorted or a sorted T cell fraction (not recorded which). The clonotype originates from a female donor with ankylosing spondylitis or in good health (not recorded which).

The CDR3 region has the DNA TGTGCCAGCAGCCCTGTCCCTGGCGGGGGCCACTCCTACAATGAGCAGTTCTTC. Translating gives CASSPVPGGGHSYNEQFF. The rearrangement uses TRBV9 and TRBJ2-1, with D possibly matching TRBD2 (7 bases). CDR3 length: 18 residues. The germline gives CDR1 SGDLS, CDR2 YYNGEE. Trimming left V 4 bases short and J 0 bases short, with 20 bases between. The full variable domain, rest sourced from reference TRBV9 and TRBJ2-1, is DSGVTQTPKHLITATGQRVTLRCSPRSGDLSVYWYQQSLDQGLQFLIQYYNGEERAKGNILERFSAQQFPDLHSELNLSSLELGDSALYFCASSPVPGGGHSYNEQFFGPGTRLTVL.